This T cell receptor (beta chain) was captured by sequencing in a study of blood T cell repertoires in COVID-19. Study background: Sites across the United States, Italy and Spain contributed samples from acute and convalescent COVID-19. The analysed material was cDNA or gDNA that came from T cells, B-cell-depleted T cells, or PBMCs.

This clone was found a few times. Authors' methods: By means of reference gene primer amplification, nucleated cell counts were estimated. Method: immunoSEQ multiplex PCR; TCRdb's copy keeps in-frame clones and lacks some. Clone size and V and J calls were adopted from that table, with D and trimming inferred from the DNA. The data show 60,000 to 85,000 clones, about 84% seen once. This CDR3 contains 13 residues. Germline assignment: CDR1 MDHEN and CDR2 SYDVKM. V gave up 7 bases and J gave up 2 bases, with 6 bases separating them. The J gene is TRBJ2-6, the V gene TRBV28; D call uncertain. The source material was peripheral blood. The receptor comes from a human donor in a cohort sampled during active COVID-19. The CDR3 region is CASNSPGANVLTF. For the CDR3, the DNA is TGTGCCAGCAACAGTCCTGGGGCCAACGTCCTGACTTTC.